The 32 T cell receptor beta chains in this list originate from one sample, sequenced in a study of human T cells and chemical hapten exposure. Time point indicated: pre-sensitization, week 0. The sample's treatment: therapeutic diphenylcyclopropenone sensitization with weekly scalp DPC. TCRdb reanalysed the RACE reads using MiXCR and keeps one entry per CDR3 protein. The profile shows approximately 60,000 distinct CDR3 sequences, 10% to 12% of them singletons. The sequences come from whole blood, collected in connection with sensitization to the hapten diphenylcyclopropenone (DPC). Source of these receptors: a woman aged 40 to 49 with alopecia areata. Some clones in this sample may be carry-over from other donors' samples.

This clonotype showed up many times. The V gene is TRBV11-2, the J gene TRBJ2-1; D is tentatively TRBD1 or TRBD2 (5 bases each). The CDR3 is 16 residues long. Germline-derived CDR1 and CDR2 are SGHAT and FQNNGV. The V end was cut by 4 bases, the J end by 4 bases, with 17 bases between. CDR3 DNA sequence: TGTGCCAGCAGCTCGGTCGGGGACGGGAAGTACAATGAGCAGTTCTTC. Translated: CASSSVGDGKYNEQFF. The full variable domain, its missing parts supplied by reference TRBV11-2 and TRBJ2-1, is EAGVAQSPRYKIIEKRQSVAFWCNPISGHATLYWYQQILGQGPKLLIQFQNNGVVDDSQLPKDRFSAERLKGVDSTLKIQPAKLEDSAVYLCASSSVGDGKYNEQFFGPGTRLTVL.

This clonotype was seen a few times. The rearrangement links TRBV6-4 to TRBJ2-7; TRBD2 aligns across 10 bases. The V gene end was trimmed by 3 bases and the J gene end by 10 bases; junction bases not matched to a gene: 6. The CDR3 extends over 13 amino acids. The V gene's germline CDR1 is MRHNA and CDR2 SNTAGT. The CDR3 DNA reads as TGTGCCAGCAGTGAGGGGAGCGGGAGGGCCCAGTACTTC. Protein: CASSEGSGRAQYF.

The chain couples TRBV28 to TRBJ2-7; TRBD1 might be the D (6 bases). The V gene lost 3 bases and the J gene lost 1 base, with 13 bases spanning the gap. From germline, CDR1 is MDHEN and CDR2 SYDVKM. The CDR3 is made up of 15 amino acids. The CDR3 DNA follows: TGTGCCAGCAGTTTTTTGGGGACAAGATCCTACGAGCAGTACTTC. Translated: CASSFLGTRSYEQYF.

In this sample, this clonotype turned up many times. The CDR3 region has the DNA TGTGCCAGCAACCCGGTAGGGGGCTTATTTAGAGATACGCAGTATTTT. Translated, it gives CASNPVGGLFRDTQYF. J is TRBJ2-3 and V is TRBV7-2; 7 nucleotides agree with TRBD1. V dropped 7 bases and J dropped 5; count of bases not matched to a gene: 15. The CDR3 runs 16 residues. Germline values: CDR1 SGHTA, CDR2 FQGNSA.

This chain uses TRBV7-2 with TRBJ2-7; D is undetermined. The CDR3 length is 13 residues. Germline V gene sequence: CDR1 SGHTA, CDR2 FQGNSA. Trimming shortened V by 5 bases and J by 4 bases, and 12 bases separated the two germline ends. CDR3 region: CASSTLPMYEQYF. In DNA form, the CDR3 reads TGTGCCAGCAGCACCCTCCCTATGTACGAGCAGTACTTC.

The chain uses TRBV11-2 and TRBJ2-1, with a tentative D call TRBD2 (6 bases). Germline CDR1 is SGHAT and CDR2 is FQNNGV. The CDR3 loop spans 15 amino acids. V was clipped by 1 base and J by 3 bases, with 10 bases between them. CDR3 DNA: TGTGCCAGCAGCTTAGCTGGAGGGGACTACAATGAGCAGTTCTTC. It codes for CASSLAGGDYNEQFF.

This clonotype has ten or more counts. The rearrangement uses TRBV19 and TRBJ2-5; D unresolved. V was shortened by 10 bases and J by 9 bases, with 15 bases between the two germline ends. The CDR3 sequence is 11 residues long. CDR1 and CDR2 (germline): LNHDA, SQIVND (reference sequence). Here the CDR3 reads CATGRMRSQYF. The CDR3 region has the DNA TGTGCCACCGGCAGGATGAGGTCCCAGTACTTC.

The genes are TRBV27 and TRBJ1-1; tentatively, D is TRBD1 (5 bases). CDR1 and CDR2 (germline): MNHEY, SMNVEV (reference sequence). The CDR3 covers 13 residues. Trimming took off 3 bases at V and 5 bases at J, with 10 bases between the two ends. The CDR3 loop reads CASSFVRETEAFF. In nucleotides, the CDR3 is TGTGCCAGCAGTTTCGTCAGGGAGACTGAAGCTTTCTTT.

This chain joins TRBV7-6 and TRBJ2-1, with 15 bases that match TRBD2. V was clipped by 0 bases and J by 12 bases; unmatched bases: 3. Germline lookup yields CDR1 SGHVS and CDR2 FNYEAQ. The CDR3 has 15 residues. The CDR3 loop is CASSLAGTSGGSQFF. In nucleotides, the CDR3 is TGTGCCAGCAGCTTAGCAGGGACTAGCGGGGGGTCGCAGTTCTTC.

This rearrangement joins TRBV3-1 to TRBJ2-3, with no clear D. With 0 bases removed from V and 1 base from J, the gap between germline ends came to 8 bases. Per germline, CDR1 LGHDT and CDR2 YNNKEL (reference sequence). CDR3 length: 15 residues. CDR3 coding DNA: TGTGCCAGCAGCCAAGATGGGCTTCGCACAGATACGCAGTATTTT. This translates into CASSQDGLRTDTQYF.

This clonotype was seen at least ten times. The rearrangement links TRBV12-3 or TRBV12-4 to TRBJ1-1, with D maybe TRBD1 (6 bases). The V end lost 7 bases, the J end lost 3 bases, and 15 bases lay between the germline ends. This CDR3 is 14 amino acids long. In DNA, the CDR3 is TGTGCCAGCATCCCCACAGGGAGGTACACTGAAGCTTTCTTT. Translation gives CASIPTGRYTEAFF.

This clonotype was observed at least ten times. The gene calls are TRBV18 and TRBJ2-2, with D perhaps matching TRBD2 (5 bases). V gave up 6 bases and J gave up 2 bases, with 13 bases separating them. The germline gives CDR1 KGHSH, CDR2 LQKENI. The CDR3 is made up of 15 amino acids. The CDR3 DNA sequence: TGTGCCAGCTCGTCTGGACTGCTAAACACCGGGGAGCTGTTTTTT. Translated: CASSSGLLNTGELFF.

The chain recombines TRBV20-1 with TRBJ1-1; D call uncertain. CDR1 is DFQATT and CDR2 is SNEGSKA in the germline V gene (reference sequence). The ends were cut back, 5 bases at V and 7 bases at J, with 11 bases in the middle. The CDR3 covers 11 residues. The CDR3 nucleotides read TGCAGTGCTCTACAGCGCATTGAAGCTTTCTTT. Protein sequence: CSALQRIEAFF.

The chain recombines TRBV7-6 with TRBJ2-2; D unresolved. This CDR3 contains 16 residues. The V gene lost 0 bases and the J gene lost 0 bases, with 8 bases spanning the gap. Looked up from germline, CDR1 is SGHVS and CDR2 is FNYEAQ. The CDR3 coding sequence is TGTGCCAGCAGCTTAGCGGGATTACCGAACACCGGGGAGCTGTTTTTT. Its protein product is CASSLAGLPNTGELFF.

A few counts support this clonotype. The CDR3 region is CASSNRLAGGPGEQYF. The CDR3 nucleotides are TGTGCCAGCAGCAACCGACTAGCGGGAGGGCCCGGCGAGCAGTACTTC. The gene calls are TRBV7-2 and TRBJ2-7; TRBD2 aligns across 14 bases. V was clipped by 5 bases and J by 6 bases; unmatched bases: 9. This CDR3 has 16 amino acids. In germline, CDR1 is SGHTA, CDR2 FQGNSA.

This clonotype was picked up many times. The chain recombines TRBV7-8 with TRBJ1-2; TRBD1 might be the D (5 bases). V was trimmed by 9 bases and J by 5 bases, leaving 19 bases between them. Germline CDR1 is SGHVS and CDR2 is FQNEAQ. The CDR3 loop spans 14 amino acids. This CDR3 reads CASGGVRETYGYTF. The CDR3 DNA is TGTGCCAGTGGAGGGGTCAGGGAAACGTATGGCTACACCTTC.

At least ten counts were recorded for this clonotype. The rearrangement joins TRBV5-8 to TRBJ1-3; a possible D gene is TRBD1 (6 bases). This CDR3 region has 17 residues. Germline V gene data show CDR1 as SGHTS and CDR2 as YDEGEE. V was clipped by 0 bases and J by 0 bases, with 13 bases between them. CDR3 amino acids: CASSLGTVPLSGNTIYF. CDR3 bases: TGTGCCAGCAGCTTGGGGACAGTTCCCCTCTCTGGAAACACCATATATTTT.

This clonotype has ten or more counts. The chain recombines TRBV20-1 with TRBJ2-7; TRBD2 matches 8 bases. Trimming cost V 0 bases and J 4 bases; bases outside gene matches: 2. This CDR3 is built from 13 residues. From germline, CDR1 is DFQATT and CDR2 SNEGSKA (reference sequence). CDR3 sequence reads: CSARELAEYEQYF. The CDR3 bases are TGCAGTGCTAGAGAACTAGCGGAGTACGAGCAGTACTTC.

This clonotype was seen a few times. The chain uses TRBV27 and TRBJ2-3, with 7 bases identical to TRBD1. This CDR3 contains 16 residues. The junction had 7 bases not matched to a gene; V was cut back by 3 bases and J by 1 base. Germline assignment: CDR1 MNHEY and CDR2 SMNVEV (reference sequence). DNA of the CDR3: TGTGCCAGCAGTTTTGAAAGGGGGCTCGGCACAGATACGCAGTATTTT. It translates to CASSFERGLGTDTQYF.

This clonotype was picked up a small number of times. The chain is built from TRBV29-1 and TRBJ2-5, with TRBD1 as a possible D gene (5 bases). The CDR3 spans 14 residues. Germline CDR1 reads SQVTM; CDR2 reads ANQGSEA. The V and J ends lost 7 bases and 5 bases respectively, with 20 bases between them. DNA of the CDR3: TGCAGCGAGGTCAGGCGAACCCCAGGGGAGACCCAGTACTTC. This sequence encodes CSEVRRTPGETQYF.

The chain employs TRBV5-4 and TRBJ1-6; TRBD1 matches 8 bases. The germline gives CDR1 SGHNT, CDR2 YYREEE (reference sequence). Germline trimming cut 4 bases from V and 0 bases from J; bases unmatched to any gene: 3. The CDR3 is made up of 16 amino acids. CDR3 nucleotides: TGTGCCAGCAGCCGACAGGGGAGCTCCTATAATTCACCCCTCCACTTT. This encodes CASSRQGSSYNSPLHF.

This clonotype was counted ten times or more. CDR3 region: CASSLGPDDGYTF. DNA for the CDR3: TGTGCCAGCAGCTTAGGACCAGATGATGGCTACACCTTC. The rearrangement links TRBV7-9 to TRBJ1-2; D gene unclear. The CDR3 has 13 amino acids. Trimming left V 1 base short and J 6 bases short, with 9 bases between. Per germline, CDR1 SEHNR and CDR2 FQNEAQ (reference sequence).

There are a few counts of this clonotype. The rearrangement links TRBV7-8 to TRBJ2-2; 7 bases agree with TRBD1. Losses at the gene ends were 5 bases for V and 0 bases for J; bases not matched to a gene: 9. The CDR3 spans 17 residues. Germline V lookup: CDR1 SGHVS, CDR2 FQNEAQ. CDR3 loop: CASSLRTGAANTGELFF. The CDR3 bases are TGTGCCAGCAGCCTTAGAACAGGGGCCGCGAACACCGGGGAGCTGTTTTTT.

The chain couples TRBV9 to TRBJ2-3; TRBD2 matches 12 bases. In germline, CDR1 is SGDLS, CDR2 YYNGEE. The J segment lost 5 bases and the V segment lost 0 bases, leaving 7 bases of the junction unmatched. The CDR3 has 17 residues. The CDR3 bases are TGTGCCAGCAGCGTAGCTACCACTAGCGGGGGGATAGATACGCAGTATTTT. Encoded protein: CASSVATTSGGIDTQYF.

This chain joins TRBV19 and TRBJ1-1; 7 positions agree with TRBD1. Unmatched junction bases numbered 7, after V lost 3 bases and J lost 6 bases. The CDR3 contains 14 residues. CDR1 is LNHDA, CDR2 SQIVND, per germline (reference sequence). CDR3 region: CASSITRGHAEAFF. In nucleotides, the CDR3 is TGTGCCAGTAGTATCACGAGGGGGCACGCTGAAGCTTTCTTT.

There are a few counts of this clonotype. Germline and junction disagree at one end, which may indicate a read error. The chain joins TRBV7-2 to TRBJ2-7; TRBD2 matches 8 bases. The CDR3 runs 14 residues. CDR1 SGHTA and CDR2 FQGNSA come from the germline V gene. This CDR3 is CASNLAGSSGEQYF. Written as DNA, the CDR3 is TGTGCCAGCAACTTAGCGGGGTCCTCCGGCGAGCAGTACTTC.

This clonotype appeared many times. This chain links TRBV7-9 with TRBJ1-4; tentatively, D is TRBD1 (6 bases). The V end lost 5 bases, the J end lost 8 bases, and 18 bases lay between the germline ends. This CDR3 has 15 amino acids. Germline loops: CDR1 SEHNR, CDR2 FQNEAQ (reference sequence). In nucleotides, the CDR3 is TGTGCCAGCAGCCCCCGTGGGGGGGCCGGGGAAAAACTGTTTTTT. Protein: CASSPRGGAGEKLFF.

This clonotype was counted ten times or more. The chain employs TRBV5-1 and TRBJ2-1, with no clear D. Germline V gives CDR1 SGHRS, CDR2 YFSETQ. The CDR3 totals 12 residues. Trimming removed 1 base from V and 5 bases from J, with 4 bases in between. The CDR3 region is CASSLWDNEQFF. CDR3 DNA sequence: TGCGCCAGCAGCTTGTGGGACAATGAGCAGTTCTTC.

This clonotype was seen only a few times. This chain uses TRBV9 with TRBJ2-3; 10 bases agree with TRBD2. Germline V gives CDR1 SGDLS, CDR2 YYNGEE. V was clipped by 7 bases and J by 1 base; unmatched bases: 12. This CDR3 is built from 17 residues. This CDR3 is CASSLAGDWLGTDTQYF. The CDR3 DNA reads TGTGCCAGCTCCCTAGCGGGAGATTGGTTGGGCACAGATACGCAGTATTTT.

The CDR3 DNA is TGTGCCAGCAGTTACGGGGGACAGCGTTCACCCCTCCACTTT. It yields the protein CASSYGGQRSPLHF. The genes are TRBV6-2 or TRBV6-3 and TRBJ1-6; TRBD1 matches at 7 bases. Germline trimming cut 2 bases from V and 9 bases from J; bases unmatched to any gene: 4. The CDR3 is made up of 14 amino acids. CDR1 MNHEY and CDR2 SVGEGT come from the germline V gene.

The CDR3: CASSRVRVETQYF. The CDR3 DNA reads TGTGCCAGCAGCAGGGTCCGGGTAGAGACCCAGTACTTC. The V and J genes are TRBV6-2 or TRBV6-3 and TRBJ2-5; D is perhaps TRBD1 (5 bases). This CDR3 has 13 residues. Trimming left V 6 bases short and J 4 bases short, with 12 bases between. From germline, CDR1 is MNHEY and CDR2 SVGEGT.

A few counts support this clonotype. This chain connects TRBV10-2 to TRBJ1-5; a possible D gene is TRBD1 (6 bases). The CDR3 has 13 residues. Trimming took off 6 bases at V and 5 bases at J, with 11 bases between the two ends. The germline V gene has CDR1 WSHSY and CDR2 SAAADI. The CDR3 sequence: CASRGGRDQPQHF. CDR3 sequence (DNA): TGCGCCAGCAGAGGGGGGAGAGATCAGCCCCAGCATTTT.